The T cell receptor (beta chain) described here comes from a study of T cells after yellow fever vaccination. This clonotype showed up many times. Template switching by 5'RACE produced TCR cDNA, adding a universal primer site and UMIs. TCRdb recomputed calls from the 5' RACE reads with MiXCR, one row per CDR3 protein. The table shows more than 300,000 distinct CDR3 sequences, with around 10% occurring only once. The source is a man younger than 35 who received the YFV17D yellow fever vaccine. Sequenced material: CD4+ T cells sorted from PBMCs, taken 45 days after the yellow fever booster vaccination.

CDR3 DNA sequence: TGTGCCAGCAGGGTCCCAGGGGGCGGCTCCTACAATGAGCAGTTCTTC. Protein product: CASRVPGGGSYNEQFF. V usage is TRBV7-2 and J usage is TRBJ2-1; 8 positions agree with TRBD1. Germline V gene data show CDR1 as SGHTA and CDR2 as FQGNSA. The V gene end was trimmed by 6 bases and the J gene end by 0 bases; junction bases not matched to a gene: 7. This CDR3 spans 16 amino acids.